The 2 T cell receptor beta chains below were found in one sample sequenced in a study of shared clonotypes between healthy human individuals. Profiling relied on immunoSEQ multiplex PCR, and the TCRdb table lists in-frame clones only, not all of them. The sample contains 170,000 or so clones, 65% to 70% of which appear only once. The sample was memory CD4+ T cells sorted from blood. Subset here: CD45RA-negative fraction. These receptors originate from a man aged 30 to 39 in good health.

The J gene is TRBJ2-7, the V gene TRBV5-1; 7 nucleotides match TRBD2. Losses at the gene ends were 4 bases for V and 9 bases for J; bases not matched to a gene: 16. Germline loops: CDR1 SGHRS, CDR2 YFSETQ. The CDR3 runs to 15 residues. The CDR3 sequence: CASSQRTSAPIAQYF. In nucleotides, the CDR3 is TGCGCCAGCAGCCAGAGAACTAGCGCTCCTATCGCGCAGTACTTC.

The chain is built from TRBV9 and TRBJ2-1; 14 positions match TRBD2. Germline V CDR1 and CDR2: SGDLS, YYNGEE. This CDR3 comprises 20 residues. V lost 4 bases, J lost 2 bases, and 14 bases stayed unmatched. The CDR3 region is CASSPIWTSGRPATYNEQFF. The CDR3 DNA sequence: TGTGCCAGCAGCCCCATCTGGACTAGCGGGAGGCCCGCGACCTACAATGAGCAGTTCTTC.